Listed below are T cell receptor beta chains from one sample, sequenced in a study of blood T cell repertoires in COVID-19. Measured with immunoSEQ multiplex PCR; TCRdb has only the in-frame clones, and not every one. The data show tens of thousands of clones, over 75% seen once. Sequencing was carried out using peripheral blood. These receptors came from a woman of 80 years or more with active or convalescent COVID-19. The CDR3 runs from the conserved cysteine through the conserved F or W. D genes are given only for firm matches. Rows give clone size only sometimes, using once, few, many, or a class for an expanded clone.

CASSQDLRGYEQYF	TGCGCCAGCAGCCAAGATCTCCGGGGCTACGAGCAGTACTTC	few	TRBV4-3	TRBJ2-7	.
CASRGQSYYEQYF	TGTGCCAGCAGGGGCCAATCCTACTACGAGCAGTACTTC	.	TRBV6-5	TRBJ2-7	.
CAWSSLRGYYEQYF	TGTGCCTGGAGTTCCCTCAGGGGCTACTACGAGCAGTACTTC	.	TRBV30	TRBJ2-7	.
CATYSGRNTGELFF	TGTGCCACGTACAGCGGGCGGAACACCGGGGAGCTGTTTTTT	.	TRBV19	TRBJ2-2	.
CASRQGIATNEKLFF	TGTGCCAGCCGACAGGGGATTGCAACTAATGAAAAACTGTTTTTT	.	TRBV28	TRBJ1-4	TRBD1
CASTPGPLANYGYTF	TGTGCCAGCACCCCGGGTCCCTTAGCTAACTATGGCTACACCTTC	.	TRBV4-2	TRBJ1-2	.
CASSQEGRGPTEAFF	TGCGCCAGCAGCCAAGAGGGGAGGGGACCCACTGAAGCTTTCTTT	.	TRBV4-3	TRBJ1-1	.
CASSLLSSGGHSYNEQFF	TGTGCCAGCAGCTTGTTATCTAGCGGGGGCCACTCCTACAATGAGCAGTTCTTC	few	TRBV5-6	TRBJ2-1	TRBD2
CASSLRFETQYF	TGTGCCAGCAGCCTCCGGTTCGAGACCCAGTACTTC	.	TRBV5-5	TRBJ2-5	.
CASSPGTFYNEQFF	TGTGCCAGCAGCCCCGGGACATTTTACAATGAGCAGTTCTTC	.	TRBV7-2	TRBJ2-1	.
CATKGSGGFGDTQYF	TGTGCCACCAAAGGCAGCGGGGGGTTTGGAGATACGCAGTATTTT	.	TRBV24-1	TRBJ2-3	TRBD2
CASSFSWGVYNEQFF	TGTGCCAGCAGTTTTTCGTGGGGGGTCTACAATGAGCAGTTCTTC	.	TRBV27	TRBJ2-1	.
CASSRWTSGGQQQETQYF	TGCGCCAGCAGCAGGTGGACTAGCGGGGGGCAACAACAGGAGACCCAGTACTTC	few	TRBV5-1	TRBJ2-5	TRBD2
CASSLTGTGGRETQYF	TGTGCCAGCAGTTTAACGGGGACAGGGGGAAGAGAGACCCAGTACTTC	.	TRBV28	TRBJ2-5	TRBD1
CASSSPPSGNTEAFF	TGTGCCAGCAGTTCCCCGCCGTCGGGGAACACTGAAGCTTTCTTT	.	TRBV6-5	TRBJ1-1	.
CASNIRQGANYGYTF	TGTGCCAGTAATATAAGACAGGGGGCTAACTATGGCTACACCTTC	.	TRBV19	TRBJ1-2	TRBD1
CASRTGGRGTDTQYF	TGTGCCAGTAGGACGGGCGGGCGTGGCACAGATACGCAGTATTTT	.	TRBV19	TRBJ2-3	.
CASSLRGQGLYGYTF	TGTGCCAGCAGCTTACGAGGACAGGGATTATATGGCTACACCTTC	few	TRBV11-2	TRBJ1-2	TRBD1
CASSPSRGVFTF	TGTGCCAGCAGCCCCTCCCGGGGGGTATTCACCTTC	.	TRBV3-1/TRBV3-2	TRBJ1-2	.
CASSRGTSGVHNEQFF	TGTGCCAGCAGCAGGGGGACTAGCGGGGTTCACAATGAGCAGTTCTTC	.	TRBV9	TRBJ2-1	TRBD2
CATSDLTGTGLSYEQYF	TGTGCCACCAGTGATTTAACTGGGACAGGGCTCTCCTACGAGCAGTACTTC	.	TRBV24-1	TRBJ2-7	TRBD1
CASSLGTVNYGYTF	TGTGCCAGCAGCTTAGGGACAGTTAACTATGGCTACACCTTC	.	TRBV7-9	TRBJ1-2	.
CASSLSGTDYGYTF	TGTGCCAGCAGTTTATCGGGGACAGACTATGGCTACACCTTC	.	TRBV27	TRBJ1-2	TRBD1
CATSNRGFSEKLFF	TGTGCCACTTCGAACAGGGGTTTTAGTGAAAAACTGTTTTTT	.	TRBV19	TRBJ1-4	TRBD1
CASSYASGDVYEQYF	TGTGCCAGCAGTTACGCTAGCGGGGACGTCTACGAGCAGTACTTC	.	TRBV6-2/TRBV6-3	TRBJ2-7	TRBD2